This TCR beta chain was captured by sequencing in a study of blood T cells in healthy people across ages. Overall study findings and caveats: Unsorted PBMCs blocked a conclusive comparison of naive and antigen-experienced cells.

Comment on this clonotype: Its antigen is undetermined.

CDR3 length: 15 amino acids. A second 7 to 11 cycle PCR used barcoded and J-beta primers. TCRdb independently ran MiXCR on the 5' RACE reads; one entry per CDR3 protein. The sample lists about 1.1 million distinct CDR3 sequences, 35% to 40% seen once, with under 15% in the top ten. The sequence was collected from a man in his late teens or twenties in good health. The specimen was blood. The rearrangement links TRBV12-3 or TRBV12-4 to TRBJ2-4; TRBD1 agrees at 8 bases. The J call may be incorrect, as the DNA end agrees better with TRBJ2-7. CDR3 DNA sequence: TGTGCCAGCAGTTTAGGCCAGGGGGCACACTACGAGCAGTACTTC. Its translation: CASSLGQGAHYEQYF.